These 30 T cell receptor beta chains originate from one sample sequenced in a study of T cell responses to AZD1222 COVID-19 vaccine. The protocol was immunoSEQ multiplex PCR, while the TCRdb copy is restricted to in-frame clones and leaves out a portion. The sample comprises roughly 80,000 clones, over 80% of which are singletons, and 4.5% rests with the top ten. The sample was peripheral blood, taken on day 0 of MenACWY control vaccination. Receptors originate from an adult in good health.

The CDR3 region has the DNA TGCGCCAGCAGGGCAGACCACGGCACTGAAGCTTTCTTT. This translates into CASRADHGTEAFF. The chain uses TRBV10-2 and TRBJ1-1; D is undetermined. Germline assignment: CDR1 WSHSY and CDR2 SAAADI. The CDR3 runs 13 residues. The V and J ends lost 6 bases and 4 bases respectively, with 12 bases between them.

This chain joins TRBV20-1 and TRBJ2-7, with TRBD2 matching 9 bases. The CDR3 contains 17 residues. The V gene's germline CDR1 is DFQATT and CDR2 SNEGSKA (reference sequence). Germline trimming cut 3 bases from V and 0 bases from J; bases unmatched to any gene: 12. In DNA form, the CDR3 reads TGCAGTGCTAGTGGGTTTACTAGCGGGTACTCCTCCTACGAGCAGTACTTC. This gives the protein CSASGFTSGYSSYEQYF.

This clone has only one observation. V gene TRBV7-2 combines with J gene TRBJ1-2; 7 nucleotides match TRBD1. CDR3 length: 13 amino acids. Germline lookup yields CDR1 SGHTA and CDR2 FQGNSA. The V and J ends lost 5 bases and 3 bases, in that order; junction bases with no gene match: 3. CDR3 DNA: TGTGCCAGCAGCCTCGGACAGGACTATGGCTACACCTTC. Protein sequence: CASSLGQDYGYTF.

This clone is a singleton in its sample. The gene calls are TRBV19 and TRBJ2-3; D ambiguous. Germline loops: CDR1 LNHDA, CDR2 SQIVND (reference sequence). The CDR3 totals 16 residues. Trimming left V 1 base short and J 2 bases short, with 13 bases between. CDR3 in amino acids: CASSIVPRLPTDTQYF. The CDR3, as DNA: TGTGCCAGTAGTATAGTCCCGCGGTTACCCACAGATACGCAGTATTTT.

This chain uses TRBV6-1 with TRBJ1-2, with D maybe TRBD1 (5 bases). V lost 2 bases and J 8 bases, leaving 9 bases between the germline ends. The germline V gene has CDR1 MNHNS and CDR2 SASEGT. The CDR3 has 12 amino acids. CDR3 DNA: TGTGCCAGCAGTGAACAGGGAAGGGGCTACACCTTC. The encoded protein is CASSEQGRGYTF.

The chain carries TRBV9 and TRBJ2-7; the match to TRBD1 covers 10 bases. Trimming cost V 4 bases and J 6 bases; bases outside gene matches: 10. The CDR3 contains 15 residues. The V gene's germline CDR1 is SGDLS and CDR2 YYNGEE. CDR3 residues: CASSSPGTGAGEQYF. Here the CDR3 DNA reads TGTGCCAGCAGCTCTCCCGGGACAGGGGCGGGCGAGCAGTACTTC.

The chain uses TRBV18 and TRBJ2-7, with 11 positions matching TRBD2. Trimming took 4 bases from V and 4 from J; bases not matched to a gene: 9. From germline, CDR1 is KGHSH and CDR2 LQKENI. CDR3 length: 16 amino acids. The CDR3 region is CASSRTGLADLYEQYF. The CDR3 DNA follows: TGTGCCAGCTCACGTACGGGACTAGCGGACTTATACGAGCAGTACTTC.

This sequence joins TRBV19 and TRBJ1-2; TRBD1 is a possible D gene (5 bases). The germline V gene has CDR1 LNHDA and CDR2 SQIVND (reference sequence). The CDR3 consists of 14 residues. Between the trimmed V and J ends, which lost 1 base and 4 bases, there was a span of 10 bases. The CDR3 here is CASSIVGGTYGYTF. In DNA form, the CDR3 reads TGTGCCAGTAGTATAGTCGGAGGGACCTATGGCTACACCTTC.

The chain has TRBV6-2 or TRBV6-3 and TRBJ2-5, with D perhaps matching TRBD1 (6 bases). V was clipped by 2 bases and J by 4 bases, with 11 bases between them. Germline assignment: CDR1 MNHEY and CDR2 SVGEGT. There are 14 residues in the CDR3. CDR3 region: CASSYSQGRETQYF. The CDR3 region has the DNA TGTGCCAGCAGTTACAGCCAGGGGCGAGAGACCCAGTACTTC.

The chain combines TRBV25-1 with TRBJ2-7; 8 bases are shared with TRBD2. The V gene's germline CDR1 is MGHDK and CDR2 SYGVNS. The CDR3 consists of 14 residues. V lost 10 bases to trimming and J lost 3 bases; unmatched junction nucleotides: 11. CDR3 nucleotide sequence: TGTGCCACCAGGGCTATCACTAGCGGCTACGAGCAGTACTTC. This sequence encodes CATRAITSGYEQYF.

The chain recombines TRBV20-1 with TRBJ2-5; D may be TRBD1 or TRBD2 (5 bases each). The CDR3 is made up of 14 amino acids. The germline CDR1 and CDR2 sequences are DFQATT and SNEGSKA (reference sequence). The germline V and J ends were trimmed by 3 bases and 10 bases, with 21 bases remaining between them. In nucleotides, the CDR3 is TGCAGTGCTAGTAGCCCCCGGGACGGAGGCGTCCAGTACTTC. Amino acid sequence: CSASSPRDGGVQYF.

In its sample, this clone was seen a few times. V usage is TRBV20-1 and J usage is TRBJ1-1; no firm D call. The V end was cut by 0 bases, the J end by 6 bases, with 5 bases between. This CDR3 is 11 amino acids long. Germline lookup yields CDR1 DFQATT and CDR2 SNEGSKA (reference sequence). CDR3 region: CSARDHPEAFF. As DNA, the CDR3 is TGCAGTGCTAGAGATCACCCTGAAGCTTTCTTT.

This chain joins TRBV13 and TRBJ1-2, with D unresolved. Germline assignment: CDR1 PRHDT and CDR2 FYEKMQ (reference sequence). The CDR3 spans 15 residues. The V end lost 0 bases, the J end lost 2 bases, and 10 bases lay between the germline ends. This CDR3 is CASSLGGRRNYGYTF. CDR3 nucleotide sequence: TGTGCCAGCAGCTTAGGCGGGCGCAGAAACTATGGCTACACCTTC. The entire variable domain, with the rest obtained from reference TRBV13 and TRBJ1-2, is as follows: AAGVIQSPRHLIKEKRETATLKCYPIPRHDTVYWYQQGPGQDPQFLISFYEKMQSDKGSIPDRFSAQQFSDYHSELNMSSLELGDSALYFCASSLGGRRNYGYTFGSGTRLTVV.

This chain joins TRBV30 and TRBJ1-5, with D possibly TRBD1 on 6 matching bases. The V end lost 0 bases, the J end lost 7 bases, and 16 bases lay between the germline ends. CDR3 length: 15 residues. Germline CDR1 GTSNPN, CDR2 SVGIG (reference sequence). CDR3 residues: CAWSVPVGAGQPQHF. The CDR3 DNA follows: TGTGCCTGGAGTGTACCGGTGGGGGCTGGGCAGCCCCAGCATTTT. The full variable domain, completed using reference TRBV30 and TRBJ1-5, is SQTIHQWPATLVQPVGSPLSLECTVEGTSNPNLYWYRQAAGRGLQLLFYSVGIGQISSEVPQNLSASRPQDRQFILSSKKLLLSDSGFYLCAWSVPVGAGQPQHFGDGTRLSIL.

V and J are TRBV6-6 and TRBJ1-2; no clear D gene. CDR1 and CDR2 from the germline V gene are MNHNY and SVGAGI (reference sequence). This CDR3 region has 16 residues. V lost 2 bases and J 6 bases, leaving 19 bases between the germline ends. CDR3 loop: CASSYPLTELKDGYTF. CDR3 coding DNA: TGTGCCAGCAGTTACCCCCTGACGGAGTTGAAAGATGGCTACACCTTC.

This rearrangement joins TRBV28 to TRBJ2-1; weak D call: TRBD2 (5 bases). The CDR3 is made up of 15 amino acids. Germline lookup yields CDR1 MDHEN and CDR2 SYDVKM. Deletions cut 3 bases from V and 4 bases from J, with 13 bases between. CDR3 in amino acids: CASSLSGVAYNEQFF. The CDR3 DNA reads TGTGCCAGCAGTTTGTCCGGGGTCGCTTACAATGAGCAGTTCTTC.

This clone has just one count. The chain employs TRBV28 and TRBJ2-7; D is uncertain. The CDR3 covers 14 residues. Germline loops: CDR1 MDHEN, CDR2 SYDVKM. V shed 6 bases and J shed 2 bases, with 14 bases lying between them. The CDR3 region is CASSHKWAPYEQYF. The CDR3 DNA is TGTGCCAGCAGCCATAAGTGGGCCCCCTACGAGCAGTACTTC.

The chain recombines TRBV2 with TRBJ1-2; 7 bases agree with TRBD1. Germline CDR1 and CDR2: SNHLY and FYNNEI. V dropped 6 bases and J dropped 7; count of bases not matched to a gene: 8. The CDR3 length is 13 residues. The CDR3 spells CASSGDSAFGYTF. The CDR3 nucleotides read TGTGCCAGCAGCGGGGACAGTGCTTTTGGCTACACCTTC.

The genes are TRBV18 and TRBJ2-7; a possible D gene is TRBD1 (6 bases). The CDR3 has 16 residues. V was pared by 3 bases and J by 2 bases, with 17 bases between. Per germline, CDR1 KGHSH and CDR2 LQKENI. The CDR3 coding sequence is TGTGCCAGCTCACCCTTGTTCGGGACATCCCCCTACGAGCAGTACTTC. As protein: CASSPLFGTSPYEQYF.

CDR3 DNA sequence: TGTGCCAGCAGCGTAGAACACAGGGGGGGCAATGAGCAGTTCTTC. Its translation: CASSVEHRGGNEQFF. The chain links TRBV9 to TRBJ2-1; tentative D call: TRBD1 (8 bases). CDR3 length: 15 residues. Deletions cut 0 bases from V and 6 bases from J, with 13 bases between. Germline loops: CDR1 SGDLS, CDR2 YYNGEE.

CDR3 DNA: TGTGCCAGCAGTGTAAGAACAGGCTATGGCTACACCTTC. The encoded protein is CASSVRTGYGYTF. The chain couples TRBV2 to TRBJ1-2, with D possibly TRBD1 on 5 matching bases. Trimming left V 4 bases short and J 4 bases short, with 10 bases between. In germline, CDR1 is SNHLY, CDR2 FYNNEI. The CDR3 has 13 residues.

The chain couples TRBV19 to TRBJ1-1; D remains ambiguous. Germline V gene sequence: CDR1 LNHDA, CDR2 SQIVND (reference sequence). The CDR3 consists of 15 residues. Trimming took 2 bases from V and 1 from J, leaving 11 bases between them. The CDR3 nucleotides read TGTGCCAGTAGTATATATACAGAGCAGAACACTGAAGCTTTCTTT. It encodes CASSIYTEQNTEAFF.

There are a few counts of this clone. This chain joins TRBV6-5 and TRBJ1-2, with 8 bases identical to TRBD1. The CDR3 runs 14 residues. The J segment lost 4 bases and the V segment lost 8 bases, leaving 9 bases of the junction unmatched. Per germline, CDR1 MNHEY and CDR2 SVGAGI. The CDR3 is CASAGTGAIYGYTF. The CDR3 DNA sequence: TGTGCCAGCGCCGGGACAGGAGCAATCTATGGCTACACCTTC.

The CDR3 spells CAISARPSRASGRAYEQYF. CDR3 in DNA: TGTGCCATCAGCGCCCGGCCGTCTAGGGCTAGCGGGAGGGCCTACGAGCAGTACTTC. J is TRBJ2-7 and V is TRBV10-3; 12 bases map to TRBD2. Germline V gives CDR1 ENHRY, CDR2 SYGVKD. The CDR3 sequence is 19 residues long. Trimming at V came to 6 bases and at J to 2 bases, leaving 17 bases not matched to a gene.

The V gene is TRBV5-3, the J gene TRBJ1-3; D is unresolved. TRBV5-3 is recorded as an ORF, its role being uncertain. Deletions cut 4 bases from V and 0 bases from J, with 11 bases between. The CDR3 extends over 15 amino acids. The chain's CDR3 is CARSQDRLSGNTIYF. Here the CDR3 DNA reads TGTGCCAGAAGCCAGGACCGACTCTCTGGAAACACCATATATTTT.

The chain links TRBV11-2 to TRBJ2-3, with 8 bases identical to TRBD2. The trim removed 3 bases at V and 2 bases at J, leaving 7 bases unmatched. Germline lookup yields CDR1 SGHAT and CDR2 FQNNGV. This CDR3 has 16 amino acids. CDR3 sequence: CASSFWSGGNTDTQYF. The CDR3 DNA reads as TGTGCCAGCAGCTTCTGGTCGGGAGGGAACACAGATACGCAGTATTTT. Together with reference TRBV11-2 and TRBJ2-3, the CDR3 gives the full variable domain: EAGVAQSPRYKIIEKRQSVAFWCNPISGHATLYWYQQILGQGPKLLIQFQNNGVVDDSQLPKDRFSAERLKGVDSTLKIQPAKLEDSAVYLCASSFWSGGNTDTQYFGPGTRLTVL.

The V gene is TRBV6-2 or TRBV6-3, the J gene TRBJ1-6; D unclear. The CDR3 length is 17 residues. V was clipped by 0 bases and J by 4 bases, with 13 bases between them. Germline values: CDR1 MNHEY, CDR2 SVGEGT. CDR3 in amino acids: CASSYSNLGVYNSPLHF. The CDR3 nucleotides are TGTGCCAGCAGTTACTCAAACCTCGGGGTTTATAATTCACCCCTCCACTTT.

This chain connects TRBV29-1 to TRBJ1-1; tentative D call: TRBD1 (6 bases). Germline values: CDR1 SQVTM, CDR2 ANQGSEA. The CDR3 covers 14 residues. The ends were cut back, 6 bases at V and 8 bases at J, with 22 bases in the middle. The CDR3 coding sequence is TGCAGCGTCGGTCAACCGGGACACGAGCAAGAAGCTTTCTTT. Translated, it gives CSVGQPGHEQEAFF.

CDR3 amino acids: CASSAAGPGEKLFF. CDR3 DNA sequence: TGTGCCAGCAGCGCCGCGGGTCCCGGGGAAAAACTGTTTTTT. The chain employs TRBV11-2 and TRBJ1-4, with D uncertain. The CDR3 has 14 amino acids. Trimming removed 5 bases at V and 8 bases at J, with 15 bases between. CDR1 and CDR2 (germline): SGHAT, FQNNGV.

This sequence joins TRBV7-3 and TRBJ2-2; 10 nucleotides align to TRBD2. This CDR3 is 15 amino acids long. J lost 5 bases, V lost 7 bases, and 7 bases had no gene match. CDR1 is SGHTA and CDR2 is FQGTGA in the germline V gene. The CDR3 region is CASTLTSGTTGELFF. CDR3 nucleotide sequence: TGTGCCAGCACCCTAACTAGCGGGACAACCGGGGAGCTGTTTTTT.